This T cell receptor (beta chain) is from a study of CD8 T cells in ankylosing spondylitis. General study results and limits: A TCR beta motif made of 7 to 9 highly homologous variants seemed typical of ankylosing spondylitis blood. There was reportedly significant enrichment of clones that were disease-linked in matched ankylosing spondylitis synovial fluid. Earlier authors reported some of these motif variants in reactive arthritis synovial fluid and blood.

TCR beta libraries were made by quantitative 5'-RACE with molecular barcodes. From the 5' RACE reads, TCRdb called clonotypes with MiXCR, one entry per CDR3 protein. The table records 750,000 to 850,000 distinct CDR3 sequences, roughly 12% of them present only once. Looked up from germline, CDR1 is SGHAT and CDR2 is FQNNGV. The CDR3 has 14 residues. V gave up 4 bases and J gave up 3 bases, with 10 bases separating them. This clonotype came up a few times. Its antigen is currently unknown. This clonotype originated in a male donor with ankylosing spondylitis. Sequencing was carried out using blood, either unsorted or a sorted T cell fraction (not recorded which). This sequence joins TRBV11-2 and TRBJ1-3, with D maybe TRBD1 (5 bases). The chain's CDR3 is CASSWDSNGNTIYF. CDR3 nucleotide sequence: TGTGCCAGCAGCTGGGACTCGAATGGAAACACCATATATTTT.